This T cell receptor (beta chain) was captured by sequencing in a study of T cells in Graves' hyperthyroidism and ophthalmopathy (dated by TCRdb to the late 2010s). Study-level background: To identify TCR V-J signatures that set the groups apart, the researchers used a discovery cohort of more than 95 patients, made up of 43 with Graves' ophthalmopathy and about 60 with stable Graves' hyperthyroidism. The 100 or so discovery patients were randomly divided into training and test sets at a 7:3 ratio. Following sampling, methimazole starting at 30 mg daily was given to hyperthyroidism patients, and high-dose intravenous methylprednisolone was given to ophthalmopathy patients. The paper describes TCR Vbeta CDR3 sequencing of more than 120 peripheral blood samples, made up of about 41 ophthalmopathy patients, 70 to 75 hyperthyroidism patients and 17 progressor patients. Prospective prediction of ophthalmopathy was tested in an independent validation cohort consisting of some 19 hyperthyroidism patients and 15 or so patients who later progressed to ophthalmopathy. The study also compared thyroid tissue and blood T-cell repertoires from about 6 Graves' hyperthyroidism patients. Points the paper makes about the study in general: No statistical method was used to fix the sample size in advance, and group allocation was not hidden from the investigators. In cross-validation, a model built on a 13 V-J signature told ophthalmopathy apart from stable hyperthyroidism with roughly 87% sensitivity and around 84% specificity, and in testing the same model reached 80%/75%. Most expanded thyroid clonotypes (frequency above 0.001) were also found in blood, which suggests that blood repertoires may mirror thyroid immune responses. During validation, the model predicted progression to ophthalmopathy a median of about 6.5 months ahead of onset, with around 71% sensitivity and 72% to 85% specificity.

With regard to this clonotype: Its antigen specificity is not known. A junction boundary mismatches the germline segment, possibly from a read error.

Patients with uncontrolled infections, other autoimmune diseases, pregnancy or lactation were excluded. Diagnoses were based on clinical symptoms, serum thyroxine and TRAb, thyroid ultrasound and orbital computed tomography. Trizol reagent was used to extract total RNA, and RNA quality was then checked on an Agilent 2100 Bioanalyzer. Counted from cysteine to phenylalanine, this CDR3 has 13 amino acids. Kept here is only the CDR3 DNA, which spans 39 bases and is read in frame from base 1. Based on the germline V gene (reference sequence), the CDR1 and CDR2 sequences are MNHNY and SVGAGI. Amplification of TCR beta CDR3 regions was carried out from RNA transcripts. The TCR CDR3 was subjected to a first round of RT-PCR using the HTBI primer set and the Qiagen OneStep RT-PCR kit. Libraries were constructed in a second round of multiplex PCR, after which size selection and purification were performed. Paired-end sequencing of the libraries was performed with 100 bp reads on an Illumina HiSeq2000. The paper's data handling went like this. SOAPnuke was used to process the raw data, with reads discarded if the reads contained adapters or uncalled bases, had a mean Phred below 15, or lacked an exact constant-primer or identifier match. COPE v1.2.5 was used to merge the high-quality paired reads, and each unique nucleotide sequence was defined as a clonotype. MiTCR v1.1 was used to align clonotypes to the IMGT TRBV, TRBD and TRBJ reference segments. Analysis was restricted to V-J combinations with a frequency above 0.0001, which covered roughly 99% of repertoires. The TCS score was defined as the ratio of F50 (clonal expansion) to E x V (chaos), calculated using BLOSUM62-based TCRdist between CDR3 peptides within each V-J. Welch's t-statistics and random forest reduced fewer than 600 V-J features to around 14, which were used in a naive Bayes classifier (R e1071). The Morisita-Horn index was used to measure how similar the thyroid and blood repertoires were. TCRdb cleaned the public reads at Q25 with fastp, built clones with MiXCR and kept in-frame beta chains. Here each entry gathers all rows of one CDR3 protein and keeps the most common genes and DNA. Here the V and J calls rest on TCRdb's processing, not on the authors' analysis. Here the sample has about 640,000 distinct CDR3 sequences; about 45% occur a single time. Of the sample, roughly 6.5% falls within the top ten clones.

This receptor was taken from an adult man with Graves' disease, either hyperthyroidism or ophthalmopathy (not recorded which). The chain was built from TRBV6-6 and TRBJ1-5; the D region possibly corresponds to TRBD1 (5 bases align). Source material: peripheral blood or thyroid tissue (not recorded which). In nucleotides, the sequence is TGTGCCAGCAGTGATCGGGGCAATCAGCCCCAGCAGTTT. Translated, it reads CASSDRGNQPQQF.